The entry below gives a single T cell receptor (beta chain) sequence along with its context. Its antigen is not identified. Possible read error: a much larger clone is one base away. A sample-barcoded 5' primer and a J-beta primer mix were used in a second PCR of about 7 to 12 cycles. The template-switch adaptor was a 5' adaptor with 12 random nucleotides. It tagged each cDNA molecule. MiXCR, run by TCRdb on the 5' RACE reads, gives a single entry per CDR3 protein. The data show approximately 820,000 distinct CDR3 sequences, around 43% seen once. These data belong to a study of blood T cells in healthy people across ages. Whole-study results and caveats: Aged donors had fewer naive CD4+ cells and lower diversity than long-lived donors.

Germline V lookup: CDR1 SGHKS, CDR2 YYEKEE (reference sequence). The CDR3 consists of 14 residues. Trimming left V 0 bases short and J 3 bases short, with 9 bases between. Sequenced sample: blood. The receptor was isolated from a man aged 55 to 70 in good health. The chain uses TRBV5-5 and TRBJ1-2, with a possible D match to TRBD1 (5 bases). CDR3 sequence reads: CASSLELQDYGYTF. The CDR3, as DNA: TGTGCCAGCAGCTTGGAACTACAGGACTATGGCTACACCTTC.